The rows below give T cell receptor beta chains drawn from one sample of a study of blood T cell repertoires in COVID-19. Measured with immunoSEQ multiplex PCR; TCRdb has only the in-frame clones, and not every one. Of hundreds of thousands of clones listed, about 80% are singletons. Material: peripheral blood. The receptors were sampled from a woman of 80 years or more with acute or convalescent COVID-19. CDR3s include the opening cysteine and the closing phenylalanine or tryptophan. A D gene is named only where the DNA matches it firmly. For some rows the clone size is stated as once, few or many, or as a class when expanded; others skip it.

CDR3aa	CDR3nt	v_gene	j_gene	abundance	d_gene
CASSQAGNQPQHF	TGTGCCAGCAGCCAAGCAGGGAATCAGCCCCAGCATTTT	TRBV3-1/TRBV3-2	TRBJ1-5	NA	NA
CASSLSSTDTQYF	TGTGCCAGCAGTTTGTCGAGCACAGATACGCAGTATTTT	TRBV28	TRBJ2-3	NA	NA
CASSLSGGSPLHF	TGTGCCAGCAGTTTATCCGGGGGGTCACCCCTCCACTTT	TRBV12-3/TRBV12-4	TRBJ1-6	NA	NA
CASSYSSGTYTGELFF	TGTGCCAGCAGTTACTCGTCGGGGACTTACACCGGGGAGCTGTTTTTT	TRBV6-5	TRBJ2-2	NA	NA
CASSSGTANTEAFF	TGTGCCAGCTCATCCGGGACAGCGAACACTGAAGCTTTCTTT	TRBV18	TRBJ1-1	NA	TRBD1
CASSRRQGPYEQYF	TGCGCCAGCAGCCGTCGACAGGGACCCTACGAGCAGTACTTC	TRBV4-1	TRBJ2-7	once	TRBD1
CATSRGTDRTGPGNQPQHF	TGTGCCACCAGCAGAGGCACTGATCGTACAGGGCCCGGCAATCAGCCCCAGCATTTT	TRBV15	TRBJ1-5	NA	NA
CASSEAQGGYEQYF	TGTGCCAGCAGTGAAGCCCAGGGGGGATACGAGCAGTACTTC	TRBV2	TRBJ2-7	NA	NA
CASSLSRTGGSGANVLTF	TGCGCCAGCAGCCTAAGTCGAACAGGGGGCTCTGGGGCCAACGTCCTGACTTTC	TRBV5-1	TRBJ2-6	NA	TRBD1
CASSQEGGGSRNNEKLFF	TGCGCCAGCAGCCAAGAGGGAGGGGGAAGTCGGAATAATGAAAAACTGTTTTTT	TRBV4-1	TRBJ1-4	NA	NA
CASSLETTPYNEQFF	TGTGCCAGCAGCTTGGAGACTACGCCCTACAATGAGCAGTTCTTC	TRBV5-4	TRBJ2-1	NA	NA
CASSSPGLAGGGDEQFF	TGTGCCAGCTCATCACCGGGACTAGCGGGGGGGGGAGATGAGCAGTTCTTC	TRBV18	TRBJ2-1	NA	TRBD2
CASSQEYGTGGREKLFF	TGTGCCAGCAGCCAAGAATATGGGACAGGGGGGAGGGAAAAACTGTTTTTT	TRBV3-1/TRBV3-2	TRBJ1-4	once	TRBD1
CASSPREEGLAFDNEQFF	TGTGCCAGCAGCCCCAGGGAAGAGGGACTAGCCTTCGACAATGAGCAGTTCTTC	TRBV7-9	TRBJ2-1	NA	TRBD2
CASSFGSTLHF	TGTGCCAGCAGCTTCGGTTCGACCCTCCACTTT	TRBV5-8	TRBJ1-6	NA	NA
CASSFSSGRVSNEQFF	TGTGCCAGCAGCTTCTCGAGCGGGAGGGTTAGCAATGAGCAGTTCTTC	TRBV7-2	TRBJ2-1	NA	TRBD2
CASSTGGQSNQPQHF	TGCGCCAGTTCGACAGGGGGCCAAAGCAATCAGCCCCAGCATTTT	TRBV5-1	TRBJ1-5	NA	TRBD1
CASSLWGDGEKLFF	TGTGCCAGCAGCTTGTGGGGGGACGGGGAAAAACTGTTTTTT	TRBV5-4	TRBJ1-4	NA	NA
CASSYRQNYGYTF	TGTGCCAGCAGTTACCGACAGAACTATGGCTACACCTTC	TRBV6-2/TRBV6-3	TRBJ1-2	NA	NA
CASSLTNPGSPLHF	TGCGCCAGCAGCTTGACAAATCCGGGTTCACCCCTCCACTTT	TRBV5-1	TRBJ1-6	NA	NA
CASSSYRASGNIQYF	TGTGCCAGCAGCTCCTACAGGGCCTCCGGAAACATTCAGTACTTC	TRBV7-2	TRBJ2-4	NA	NA
CAISDGQSSYNEQFF	TGTGCCATCAGTGACGGACAGAGCTCCTACAATGAGCAGTTCTTC	TRBV10-3	TRBJ2-1	NA	NA
CASSAWGAGANEQFF	TGTGCCAGCAGCGCTTGGGGGGCGGGAGCCAATGAGCAGTTCTTC	TRBV9	TRBJ2-1	NA	NA
CASSPLQGGETQYF	TGTGCCAGCTCACCACTACAGGGTGGGGAGACCCAGTACTTC	TRBV18	TRBJ2-5	NA	NA
CASSDGLYEQYF	TGTGCCAGCAGTGATGGACTCTACGAGCAGTACTTC	TRBV6-6	TRBJ2-7	NA	NA
CASSHRARGGELFF	TGTGCCAGCAGTCACAGGGCCCGGGGCGGGGAGCTGTTTTTT	TRBV11-3	TRBJ2-2	NA	NA